The sequence of this T cell receptor (beta chain) was determined in a study of cytomegalovirus exposure and HLA in healthy donors. In germline, CDR1 is LNHDA, CDR2 SQIVND (reference sequence). CDR3 length equals 15 residues. Concerning this clone itself: The junction departs from the called germline gene at one end, perhaps through a read error.

The PCR ran on 60 Vbeta and 13 Jbeta primers. This table comes from immunoSEQ multiplex PCR, and its TCRdb copy is limited to in-frame clones, with some not included. The table lists about 150,000 clones, around four fifths of them singletons. This TCR was sampled from a girl under 18 in good health and CMV-seropositive. The rearrangement links TRBV19 to TRBJ2-6, with D maybe TRBD1 (5 bases). The sequencing input was PBMCs. CDR3 coding DNA: TGTGCCAGTAGTATCTGGAGCTCTGGGGCCAACGGCCTGACTTTC. This sequence encodes CASSIWSSGANGLTF.